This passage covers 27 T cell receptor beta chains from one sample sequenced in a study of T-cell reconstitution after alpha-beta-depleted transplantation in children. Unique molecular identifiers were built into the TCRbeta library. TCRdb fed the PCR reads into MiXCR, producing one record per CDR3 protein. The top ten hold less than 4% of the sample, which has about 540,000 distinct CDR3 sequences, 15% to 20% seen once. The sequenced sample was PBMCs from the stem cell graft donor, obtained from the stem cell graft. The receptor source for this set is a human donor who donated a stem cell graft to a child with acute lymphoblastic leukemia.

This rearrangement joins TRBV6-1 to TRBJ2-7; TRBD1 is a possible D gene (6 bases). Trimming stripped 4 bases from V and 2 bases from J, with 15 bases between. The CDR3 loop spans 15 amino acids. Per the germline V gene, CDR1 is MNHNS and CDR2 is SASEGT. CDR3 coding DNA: TGTGCCAGCAGTGCCTCAGGGGAACTAACCTACGAGCAGTACTTC. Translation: CASSASGELTYEQYF.

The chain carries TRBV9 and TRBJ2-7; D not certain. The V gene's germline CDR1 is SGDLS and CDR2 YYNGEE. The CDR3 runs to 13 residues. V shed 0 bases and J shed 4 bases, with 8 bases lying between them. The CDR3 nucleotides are TGTGCCAGCAGCGTAGCCCCGGGTTACGAGCAGTACTTC. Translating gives CASSVAPGYEQYF. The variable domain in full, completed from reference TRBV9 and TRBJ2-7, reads DSGVTQTPKHLITATGQRVTLRCSPRSGDLSVYWYQQSLDQGLQFLIQYYNGEERAKGNILERFSAQQFPDLHSELNLSSLELGDSALYFCASSVAPGYEQYFGPGTRLTVT.

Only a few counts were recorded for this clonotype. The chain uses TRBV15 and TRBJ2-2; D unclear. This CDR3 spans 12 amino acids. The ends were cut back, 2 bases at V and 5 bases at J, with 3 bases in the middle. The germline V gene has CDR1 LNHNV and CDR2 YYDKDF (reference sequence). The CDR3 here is CATSRRTGELFF. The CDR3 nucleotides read TGTGCCACCAGCAGACGGACCGGGGAGCTGTTTTTT.

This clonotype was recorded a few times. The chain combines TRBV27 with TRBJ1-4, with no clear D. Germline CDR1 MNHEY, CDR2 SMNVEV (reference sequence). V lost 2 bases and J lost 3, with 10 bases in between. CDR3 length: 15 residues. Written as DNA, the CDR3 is TGTGCCAGCAGTTTAGCCGGTTGGCCTAATGAAAAACTGTTTTTT. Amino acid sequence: CASSLAGWPNEKLFF.

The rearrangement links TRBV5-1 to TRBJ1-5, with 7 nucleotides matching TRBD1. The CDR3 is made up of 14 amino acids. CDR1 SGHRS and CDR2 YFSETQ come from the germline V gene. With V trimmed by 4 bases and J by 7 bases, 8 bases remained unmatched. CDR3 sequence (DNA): TGCGCCAGCAGCCTGGAGGGGGCTTGGCAGCCCCAGCATTTT. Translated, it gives CASSLEGAWQPQHF.

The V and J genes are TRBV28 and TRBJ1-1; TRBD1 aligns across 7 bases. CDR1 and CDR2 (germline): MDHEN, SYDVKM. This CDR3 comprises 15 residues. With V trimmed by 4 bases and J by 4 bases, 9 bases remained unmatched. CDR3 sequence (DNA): TGTGCCAGCAGTTATACGGACAGGTTCAGCACTGAAGCTTTCTTT. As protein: CASSYTDRFSTEAFF.

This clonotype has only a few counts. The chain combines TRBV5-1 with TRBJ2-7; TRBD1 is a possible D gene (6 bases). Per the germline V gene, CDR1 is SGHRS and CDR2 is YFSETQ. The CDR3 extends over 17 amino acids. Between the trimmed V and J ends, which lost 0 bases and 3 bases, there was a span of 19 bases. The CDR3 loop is CASSLDRVKRSDYEQYF. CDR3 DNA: TGCGCCAGCAGCTTGGACAGGGTGAAGCGATCCGACTACGAGCAGTACTTC.

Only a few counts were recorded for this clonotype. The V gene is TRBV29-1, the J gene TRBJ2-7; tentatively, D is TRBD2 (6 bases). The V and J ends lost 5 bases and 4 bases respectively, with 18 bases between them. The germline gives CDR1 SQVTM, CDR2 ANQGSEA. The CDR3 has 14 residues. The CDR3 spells CSVRGRGTPYEQYF. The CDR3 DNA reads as TGCAGCGTTCGAGGTCGGGGGACCCCGTACGAGCAGTACTTC.

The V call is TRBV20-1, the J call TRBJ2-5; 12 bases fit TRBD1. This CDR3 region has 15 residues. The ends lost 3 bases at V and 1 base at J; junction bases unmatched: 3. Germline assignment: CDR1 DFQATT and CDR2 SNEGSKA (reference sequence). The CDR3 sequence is CSASGGQGAQETQYF. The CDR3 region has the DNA TGCAGTGCTAGTGGGGGACAGGGGGCCCAAGAGACCCAGTACTTC.

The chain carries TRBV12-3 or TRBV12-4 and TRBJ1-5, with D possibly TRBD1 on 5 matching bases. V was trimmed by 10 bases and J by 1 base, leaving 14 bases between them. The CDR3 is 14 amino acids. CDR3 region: CATSGGRSNQPQHF. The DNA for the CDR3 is TGTGCCACGTCCGGGGGGAGGAGCAATCAGCCCCAGCATTTT.

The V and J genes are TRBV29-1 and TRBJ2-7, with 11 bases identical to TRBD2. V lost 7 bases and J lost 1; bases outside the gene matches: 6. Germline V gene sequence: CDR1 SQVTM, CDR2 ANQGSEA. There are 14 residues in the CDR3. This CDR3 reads CSGTGTSGSYEQYF. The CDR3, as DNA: TGCAGCGGAACTGGGACTAGCGGTTCCTACGAGCAGTACTTC.

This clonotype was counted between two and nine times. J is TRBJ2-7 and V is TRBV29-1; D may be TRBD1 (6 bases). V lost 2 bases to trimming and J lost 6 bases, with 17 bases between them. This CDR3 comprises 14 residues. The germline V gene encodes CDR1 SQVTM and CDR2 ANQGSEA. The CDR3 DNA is TGCAGCGTTGAATTGGGCAGGGGAGTAAGCGAGCAGTACTTC. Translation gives CSVELGRGVSEQYF.

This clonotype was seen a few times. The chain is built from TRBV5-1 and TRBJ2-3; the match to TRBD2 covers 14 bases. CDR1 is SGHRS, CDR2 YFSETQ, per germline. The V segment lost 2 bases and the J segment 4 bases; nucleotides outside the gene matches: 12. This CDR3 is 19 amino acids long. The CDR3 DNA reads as TGCGCCAGCAGCTTACGTCTGACTAGCGGGAGGGCCGGGGCAGATACGCAGTATTTT. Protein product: CASSLRLTSGRAGADTQYF.

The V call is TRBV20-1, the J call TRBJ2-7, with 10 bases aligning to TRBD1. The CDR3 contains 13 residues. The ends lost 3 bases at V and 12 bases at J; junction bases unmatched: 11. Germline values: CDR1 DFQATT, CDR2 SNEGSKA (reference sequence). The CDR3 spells CSASPGQGPLWYF. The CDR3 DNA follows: TGCAGTGCTAGCCCGGGACAGGGGCCGTTGTGGTACTTC.

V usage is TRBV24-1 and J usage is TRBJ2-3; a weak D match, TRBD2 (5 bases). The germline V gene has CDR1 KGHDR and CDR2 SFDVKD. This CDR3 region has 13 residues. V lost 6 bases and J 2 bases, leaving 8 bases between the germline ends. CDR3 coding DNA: TGTGCCACCAGTCAGGACTTCACAGATACGCAGTATTTT. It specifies CATSQDFTDTQYF.

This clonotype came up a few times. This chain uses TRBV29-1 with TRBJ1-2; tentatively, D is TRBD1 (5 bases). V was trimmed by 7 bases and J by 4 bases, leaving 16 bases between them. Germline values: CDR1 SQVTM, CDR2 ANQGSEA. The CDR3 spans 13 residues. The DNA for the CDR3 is TGCAGCGCTAGTCCGGGGGGGTTCTATGGCTACACCTTC. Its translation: CSASPGGFYGYTF.

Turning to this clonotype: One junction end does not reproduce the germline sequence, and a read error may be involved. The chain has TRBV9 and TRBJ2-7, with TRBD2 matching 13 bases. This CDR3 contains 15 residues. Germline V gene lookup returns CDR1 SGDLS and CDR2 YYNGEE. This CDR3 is CASSLGTSGAGEHYF. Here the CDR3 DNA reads TGTGCCAGCAGCCTTGGGACTAGCGGGGCCGGCGAGCATTACTTC.

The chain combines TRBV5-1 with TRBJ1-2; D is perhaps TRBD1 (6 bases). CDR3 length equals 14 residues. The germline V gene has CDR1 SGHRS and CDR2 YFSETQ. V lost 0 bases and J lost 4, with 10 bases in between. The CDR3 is CASSLEARGYGYTF. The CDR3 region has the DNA TGCGCCAGCAGCTTGGAGGCCAGGGGCTATGGCTACACCTTC.

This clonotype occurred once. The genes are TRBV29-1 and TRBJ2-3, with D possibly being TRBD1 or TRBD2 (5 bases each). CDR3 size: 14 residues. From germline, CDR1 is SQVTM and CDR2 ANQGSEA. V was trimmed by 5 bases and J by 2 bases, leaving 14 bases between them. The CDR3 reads CSVQGDRLTDTQYF. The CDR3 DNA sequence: TGCAGCGTTCAAGGGGACCGACTCACAGATACGCAGTATTTT.

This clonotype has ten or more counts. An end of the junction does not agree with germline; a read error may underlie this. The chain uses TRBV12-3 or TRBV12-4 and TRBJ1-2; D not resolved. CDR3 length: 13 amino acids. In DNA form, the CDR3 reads TGCGCCAGCAGCTTGAGGGAAAACTATGGCTACACCTTC. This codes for CASSLRENYGYTF.

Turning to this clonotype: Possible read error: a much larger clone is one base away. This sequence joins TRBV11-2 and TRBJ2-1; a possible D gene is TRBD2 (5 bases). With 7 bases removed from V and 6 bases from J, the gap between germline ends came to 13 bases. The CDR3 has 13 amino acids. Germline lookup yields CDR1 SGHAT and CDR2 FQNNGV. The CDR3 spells CASTHPGCNEQFF. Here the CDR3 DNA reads TGTGCCAGCACCCATCCGGGATGCAATGAGCAGTTCTTC.

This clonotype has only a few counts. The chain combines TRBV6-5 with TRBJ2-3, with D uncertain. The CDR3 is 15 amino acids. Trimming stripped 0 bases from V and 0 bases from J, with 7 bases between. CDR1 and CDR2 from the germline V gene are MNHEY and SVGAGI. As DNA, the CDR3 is TGTGCCAGCAGTTACTCGACAACTAGCACAGATACGCAGTATTTT. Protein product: CASSYSTTSTDTQYF.

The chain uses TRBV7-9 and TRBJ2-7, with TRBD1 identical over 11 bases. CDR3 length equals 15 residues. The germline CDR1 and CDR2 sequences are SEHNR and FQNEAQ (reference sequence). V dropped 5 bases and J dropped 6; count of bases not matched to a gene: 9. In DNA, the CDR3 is TGTGCCAGCAGCCCTTGGACAGGGGGCGATCCCGAGCAGTACTTC. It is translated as CASSPWTGGDPEQYF.

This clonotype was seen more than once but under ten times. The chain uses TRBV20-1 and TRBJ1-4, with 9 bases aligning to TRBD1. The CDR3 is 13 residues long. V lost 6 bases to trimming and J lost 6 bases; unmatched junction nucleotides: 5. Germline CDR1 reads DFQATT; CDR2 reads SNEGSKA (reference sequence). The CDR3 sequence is CSALGQGDEKLFF. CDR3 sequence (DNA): TGCAGTGCCCTGGGACAGGGAGATGAAAAACTGTTTTTT.

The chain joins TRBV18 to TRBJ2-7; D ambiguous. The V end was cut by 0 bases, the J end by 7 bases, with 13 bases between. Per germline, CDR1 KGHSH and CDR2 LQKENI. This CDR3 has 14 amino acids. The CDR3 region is CASSPPITDGEQYF. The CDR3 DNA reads TGTGCCAGCTCACCACCCATCACAGATGGGGAGCAGTACTTC. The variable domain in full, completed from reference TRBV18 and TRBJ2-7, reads NAGVMQNPRHLVRRRGQEARLRCSPMKGHSHVYWYRQLPEEGLKFMVYLQKENIIDESGMPKERFSAEFPKEGPSILRIQQVVRGDSAAYFCASSPPITDGEQYFGPGTRLTVT.

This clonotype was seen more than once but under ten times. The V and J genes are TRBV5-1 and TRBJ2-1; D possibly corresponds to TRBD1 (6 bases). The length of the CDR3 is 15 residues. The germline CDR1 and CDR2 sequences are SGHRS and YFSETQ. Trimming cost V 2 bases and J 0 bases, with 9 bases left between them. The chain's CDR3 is CASSLRQVSYNEQFF. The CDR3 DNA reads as TGCGCCAGCAGCTTACGACAGGTCTCCTACAATGAGCAGTTCTTC. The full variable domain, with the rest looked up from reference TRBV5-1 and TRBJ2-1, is KAGVTQTPRYLIKTRGQQVTLSCSPISGHRSVSWYQQTPGQGLQFLFEYFSETQRNKGNFPGRFSGRQFSNSRSEMNVSTLELGDSALYLCASSLRQVSYNEQFFGPGTRLTVL.

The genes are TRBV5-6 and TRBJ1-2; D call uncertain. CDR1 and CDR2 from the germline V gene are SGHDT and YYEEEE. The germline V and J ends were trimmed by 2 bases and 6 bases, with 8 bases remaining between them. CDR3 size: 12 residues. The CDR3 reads CASSFFFDGYTF. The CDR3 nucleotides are TGTGCCAGCAGCTTTTTTTTCGATGGCTACACCTTC.